The 32 T cell receptor beta chains presented below share a single source sample, sequenced in a study of T cell responses to AZD1222 COVID-19 vaccine. Sequencing used immunoSEQ multiplex PCR; TCRdb keeps in-frame clones, though not all of them. The sample carries about 89,000 clones, approximately 89% recorded once. Sequences were derived from peripheral blood, sampled 28 days after the second AZD1222 dose. Receptors were obtained from an adult who received the AZD1222 COVID-19 vaccine.

The V call is TRBV27, the J call TRBJ2-5, with TRBD1 as a possible D gene (6 bases). The germline gives CDR1 MNHEY, CDR2 SMNVEV (reference sequence). The CDR3 runs 14 residues. V was cut by 6 bases and J by 5 bases, with 16 bases left in between. The DNA for the CDR3 is TGTGCCAGCAGCCGGGACACCGATTCCGAGACCCAGTACTTC. It specifies CASSRDTDSETQYF.

This rearrangement joins TRBV25-1 to TRBJ1-1; 8 bases are shared with TRBD1. Unmatched junction bases numbered 4, after V lost 4 bases and J lost 3 bases. Per germline, CDR1 MGHDK and CDR2 SYGVNS. CDR3 length: 14 residues. The CDR3 sequence: CASSGNRGDTEAFF. The CDR3 DNA reads TGTGCCAGCAGTGGAAACAGGGGGGACACTGAAGCTTTCTTT.

The CDR3 nucleotides are TGTGCCAGCAGCTTAGGGTATCAAGCGGGGGGTGTGGGAGAGACCCAGTACTTC. This gives the protein CASSLGYQAGGVGETQYF. The V call is TRBV11-2, the J call TRBJ2-5; 9 bases are shared with TRBD2. With 1 base clipped from V and 4 bases from J, the junction kept 13 bases outside the gene matches. This CDR3 has 18 amino acids. Germline V gene lookup returns CDR1 SGHAT and CDR2 FQNNGV.

The chain carries TRBV5-1 and TRBJ2-3; tentative D call: TRBD1 (5 bases). The germline V gene has CDR1 SGHRS and CDR2 YFSETQ. Trimming stripped 3 bases from V and 6 bases from J, with 17 bases between. This CDR3 comprises 15 residues. This CDR3 reads CASSSQGVGGDTQYF. The CDR3, as DNA: TGCGCCAGCAGCTCCCAGGGTGTCGGTGGGGATACGCAGTATTTT. Drawing the rest from reference TRBV5-1 and TRBJ2-3, the complete variable domain is KAGVTQTPRYLIKTRGQQVTLSCSPISGHRSVSWYQQTPGQGLQFLFEYFSETQRNKGNFPGRFSGRQFSNSRSEMNVSTLELGDSALYLCASSSQGVGGDTQYFGPGTRLTVL.

This chain uses TRBV4-2 with TRBJ2-2, with D possibly TRBD1 on 6 matching bases. Trimming removed 3 bases at V and 2 bases at J, with 16 bases between. The CDR3 contains 17 residues. Per germline, CDR1 LGHNA and CDR2 YNFKEQ. CDR3 loop: CASSHPRGGANTGELFF. The CDR3 DNA sequence: TGTGCCAGCAGCCACCCACGAGGGGGAGCTAACACCGGGGAGCTGTTTTTT.

The genes are TRBV19 and TRBJ1-1; 7 bases align to TRBD1. This CDR3 is 15 amino acids long. The junction had 5 bases not matched to a gene; V was cut back by 3 bases and J by 1 base. The V gene's germline CDR1 is LNHDA and CDR2 SQIVND (reference sequence). The CDR3 region has the DNA TGTGCCAGTAGTATGACAGGGCTGGGGAACACTGAAGCTTTCTTT. The encoded protein is CASSMTGLGNTEAFF.

This chain joins TRBV6-5 and TRBJ1-2; D possibly corresponds to TRBD1 (6 bases). Germline V gene sequence: CDR1 MNHEY, CDR2 SVGAGI. This CDR3 spans 11 amino acids. Trimming pared 7 bases from V and 5 bases from J, leaving 8 bases between. The CDR3 sequence: CASTRGYGYTF. The CDR3 DNA reads as TGTGCCAGCACCAGGGGTTATGGCTACACCTTC.

The rearrangement links TRBV15 to TRBJ2-7, with D possibly TRBD1 on 5 matching bases. The germline V gene encodes CDR1 LNHNV and CDR2 YYDKDF (reference sequence). The CDR3 length is 15 residues. Trimming shortened V by 3 bases and J by 3 bases, and 15 bases separated the two germline ends. The CDR3 protein is CATSRGSGPNYEQYF. The CDR3 coding sequence is TGTGCCACCAGCAGGGGGTCAGGGCCTAACTACGAGCAGTACTTC.

The chain couples TRBV2 to TRBJ1-2; a weak D match, TRBD1 (6 bases). Trimming shortened V by 8 bases and J by 4 bases, and 17 bases separated the two germline ends. This CDR3 has 14 residues. Germline V lookup: CDR1 SNHLY, CDR2 FYNNEI. This CDR3 reads CASHDGGRRYGYTF. The CDR3 coding sequence is TGTGCCAGCCACGACGGGGGCAGGCGCTATGGCTACACCTTC.

The CDR3 region is CASSPGLTPDSTQYF. Written as DNA, the CDR3 is TGTGCCAGCAGCCCGGGACTAACCCCAGATTCTACGCAGTATTTT. The V call is TRBV9, the J call TRBJ2-3, with 7 bases lining up with TRBD2. Germline V gene data show CDR1 as SGDLS and CDR2 as YYNGEE. Germline trimming cut 4 bases from V and 8 bases from J; bases unmatched to any gene: 13. The CDR3 consists of 15 residues.

This chain joins TRBV2 and TRBJ1-4; D not resolved. From germline, CDR1 is SNHLY and CDR2 FYNNEI. This CDR3 region has 14 residues. V was trimmed by 7 bases and J by 3 bases, leaving 12 bases between them. The DNA for the CDR3 is TGTGCCAGCACTGGATTTCCCGCTAATGAAAAACTGTTTTTT. Residues: CASTGFPANEKLFF.

The rearrangement links TRBV28 to TRBJ1-6, with 9 bases identical to TRBD1. Trimming removed 5 bases from V and 0 bases from J; junction bases left unmatched: 5. The germline V gene encodes CDR1 MDHEN and CDR2 SYDVKM. The CDR3 sequence is 17 residues long. This CDR3 reads CASSQGQGSSYNSPLHF. CDR3 coding DNA: TGTGCCAGCAGTCAAGGACAGGGGAGCTCCTATAATTCACCCCTCCACTTT.

In its sample, this clone was seen a few times. V gene TRBV18 combines with J gene TRBJ2-5; D gene unclear. There are 14 residues in the CDR3. The V gene's germline CDR1 is KGHSH and CDR2 LQKENI. The V and J ends lost 5 bases and 5 bases respectively, with 15 bases between them. The CDR3 loop is CASSSGLNGETQYF. The DNA for the CDR3 is TGTGCCAGCTCATCCGGGCTAAACGGGGAGACCCAGTACTTC.

The rearrangement joins TRBV4-1 to TRBJ1-4; D remains unclear. V was shortened by 0 bases and J by 3 bases, with 11 bases between the two germline ends. This CDR3 is 16 amino acids long. Germline CDR1 MGHRA, CDR2 YSYEKL. The CDR3 protein is CASSQDWSLANEKLFF. CDR3 nucleotides: TGCGCCAGCAGCCAAGATTGGTCCTTGGCTAATGAAAAACTGTTTTTT.

This clone was counted a few times. The rearrangement joins TRBV6-2 or TRBV6-3 to TRBJ2-1; TRBD1 matches 8 bases. Germline loops: CDR1 MNHEY, CDR2 SVGEGT. V lost 4 bases, J lost 3 bases, and 5 bases stayed unmatched. This CDR3 is 15 amino acids long. The CDR3 reads CASSSGQGNYNEQFF. The DNA for the CDR3 is TGTGCCAGCAGTTCTGGACAGGGAAACTACAATGAGCAGTTCTTC.

The V and J genes are TRBV28 and TRBJ1-2, with a tentative D call TRBD1 (6 bases). V lost 8 bases to trimming and J lost 8 bases, with 21 bases between them. The CDR3 totals 14 residues. Germline assignment: CDR1 MDHEN and CDR2 SYDVKM. Written as DNA, the CDR3 is TGTGCCAGCTGGACAGTGCTTGACTCAGGAGGCTACACCTTC. Protein product: CASWTVLDSGGYTF.

The chain employs TRBV2 and TRBJ2-5, with D possibly TRBD1 on 6 matching bases. The length of the CDR3 is 14 residues. CDR1 is SNHLY and CDR2 is FYNNEI in the germline V gene. Trimming removed 5 bases at V and 4 bases at J, with 14 bases between. CDR3 sequence (DNA): TGTGCCAGCAGTCGGGACACCCGGGGAGAGACCCAGTACTTC. Translated: CASSRDTRGETQYF.

This chain joins TRBV15 and TRBJ1-1; D is uncertain. The CDR3 has 14 amino acids. Germline lookup yields CDR1 LNHNV and CDR2 YYDKDF (reference sequence). Trimming took 6 bases from V and 0 from J, leaving 11 bases between them. In DNA form, the CDR3 reads TGTGCCACCAGAGAGGGCCAGGTGAACACTGAAGCTTTCTTT. It codes for CATREGQVNTEAFF.

This chain joins TRBV28 and TRBJ1-4, with D unresolved. The CDR3 has 14 residues. CDR1 and CDR2 from the germline V gene are MDHEN and SYDVKM. V gave up 3 bases and J gave up 3 bases, with 8 bases separating them. For the CDR3, the DNA is TGTGCCAGCAGTTTCGGTTTGGCTAATGAAAAACTGTTTTTT. Its translation is CASSFGLANEKLFF. The full variable domain, its missing parts supplied by reference TRBV28 and TRBJ1-4, is DVKVTQSSRYLVKRTGEKVFLECVQDMDHENMFWYRQDPGLGLRLIYFSYDVKMKEKGDIPEGYSVSREKKERFSLILESASTNQTSMYLCASSFGLANEKLFFGSGTQLSVL.

In its sample, this clone was seen once. This rearrangement joins TRBV3-1 (or the pseudogene TRBV3-2) to TRBJ2-2; TRBD1 might be the D (6 bases). The germline V gene has CDR1 LGHDT and CDR2 YNNKEL (reference sequence). The CDR3 spans 17 residues. V was clipped by 4 bases and J by 0 bases, with 15 bases between them. The CDR3 DNA follows: TGTGCCAGCAGCCCTTTTACCTGGACAGCGAACACCGGGGAGCTGTTTTTT. As protein: CASSPFTWTANTGELFF.

This chain uses TRBV5-1 with TRBJ1-1; D is unclear. V was pared by 0 bases and J by 1 base, with 7 bases between. This CDR3 is built from 14 residues. Germline assignment: CDR1 SGHRS and CDR2 YFSETQ. The CDR3, as DNA: TGCGCCAGCAGCTTGGTTTTAGGGAACACTGAAGCTTTCTTT. Protein: CASSLVLGNTEAFF.

The chain joins TRBV7-9 to TRBJ1-1; TRBD1 agrees at 10 bases. The CDR3 is made up of 18 amino acids. Per germline, CDR1 SEHNR and CDR2 FQNEAQ (reference sequence). The V gene end was trimmed by 6 bases and the J gene end by 0 bases; junction bases not matched to a gene: 13. The CDR3 protein is CASRARPTGGDLNTEAFF. CDR3 bases: TGTGCCAGCAGGGCGAGACCGACAGGGGGCGACCTGAACACTGAAGCTTTCTTT.

Concerning this clone itself: An end of the junction does not agree with germline; a read error may underlie this. The chain links TRBV7-7 to TRBJ2-5; D unresolved. The CDR3 spans 13 residues. Germline V lookup: CDR1 SSHAT, CDR2 FNYEAQ (reference sequence). CDR3 amino acids: CASSQTWSETQYF. The CDR3 DNA reads TGTGCTAGCAGCCAAACCTGGTCAGAGACCCAGTACTTC. Using reference TRBV7-7 and TRBJ2-5 for the parts outside the CDR3, the full variable domain is GAGVSQSPRYKVTKRGQDVTLRCDPISSHATLYWYQQALGQGPEFLTYFNYEAQPDKSGLPSDRFSAERPEGSISTLTIQRTEQRDSAMYRCASSQTWSETQYFGPGTRLLVL.

The chain combines TRBV12-5 with TRBJ2-2, with D unclear. V was trimmed by 5 bases and J by 5 bases, leaving 9 bases between them. CDR1 and CDR2 (germline): LGHNT, FRNRAP. This CDR3 spans 13 amino acids. The DNA for the CDR3 is TGTGCTAGTGGTCTTGACCTAACCGGGGAGCTGTTTTTT. The encoded protein is CASGLDLTGELFF.

The chain uses TRBV5-4 and TRBJ2-1, with 13 bases matching TRBD2. Germline V lookup: CDR1 SGHNT, CDR2 YYREEE (reference sequence). The CDR3 extends over 20 amino acids. V lost 3 bases, J lost 3 bases, and 15 bases stayed unmatched. CDR3 bases: TGTGCCAGCAGCTCTCAGGGAACTAGCGGGGGGGCGAACTTCTACAATGAGCAGTTCTTC. Translation: CASSSQGTSGGANFYNEQFF. The variable domain in full, with the rest retrieved from reference TRBV5-4 and TRBJ2-1, is ETGVTQSPTHLIKTRGQQVTLRCSSQSGHNTVSWYQQALGQGPQFIFQYYREEENGRGNFPPRFSGLQFPNYSSELNVNALELDDSALYLCASSSQGTSGGANFYNEQFFGPGTRLTVL.

The V gene is TRBV6-5, the J gene TRBJ2-3, with 13 bases fitting TRBD2. CDR1 and CDR2 from the germline V gene are MNHEY and SVGAGI. The J segment lost 10 bases and the V segment lost 10 bases, leaving 11 bases of the junction unmatched. This CDR3 spans 14 amino acids. Here the CDR3 DNA reads TGTGCCACCTTGACTAGCGGGGGGTTGCGGGCGCAGTATTTT. Translated, it gives CATLTSGGLRAQYF.

For this clone: This sample includes further DNA sequences coding for the same CDR3. This chain uses TRBV5-1 with TRBJ2-2; TRBD1 might be the D (5 bases). V was trimmed by 0 bases and J by 1 base, leaving 7 bases between them. The germline V gene encodes CDR1 SGHRS and CDR2 YFSETQ. The CDR3 runs 15 residues. The CDR3 coding sequence is TGCGCCAGCAGCTTGGCTAGGGGGAACACCGGGGAGCTGTTTTTT. This codes for CASSLARGNTGELFF.

The rearrangement joins TRBV2 to TRBJ2-7; D call uncertain. Looked up from germline, CDR1 is SNHLY and CDR2 is FYNNEI. The CDR3 loop spans 13 amino acids. V lost 2 bases to trimming and J lost 3 bases, with 8 bases between them. The CDR3 DNA is TGTGCCAGCAGTGAATCGGCAGTCTACGAGCAGTACTTC. It is translated as CASSESAVYEQYF.

V is TRBV6-2 or TRBV6-3 and J is TRBJ1-2; D is unclear. The CDR3 is 15 residues long. The V end was cut by 2 bases, the J end by 0 bases, with 10 bases between. Germline CDR1 MNHEY, CDR2 SVGEGT. Here the CDR3 DNA reads TGTGCCAGCAGTTACGGCTCCGTTACTAACTATGGCTACACCTTC. Translation gives CASSYGSVTNYGYTF.

This chain uses TRBV5-1 with TRBJ2-1; possible D gene TRBD1, 6 bases. The V gene's germline CDR1 is SGHRS and CDR2 YFSETQ. The length of the CDR3 is 15 residues. The germline V and J ends were trimmed by 0 bases and 6 bases, with 13 bases remaining between them. DNA of the CDR3: TGCGCCAGCAGCTTGGCCAGGGGACAATCCAATGAGCAGTTCTTC. Translating it yields CASSLARGQSNEQFF.

The V call is TRBV28, the J call TRBJ1-2; D remains ambiguous. CDR1 and CDR2 from the germline V gene are MDHEN and SYDVKM. The CDR3 covers 14 residues. Trimming took 2 bases from V and 3 from J, leaving 10 bases between them. The CDR3 loop reads CASSLMATDYGYTF. In nucleotides, the CDR3 is TGTGCCAGCAGTTTAATGGCTACAGACTATGGCTACACCTTC.

The rearrangement links TRBV27 to TRBJ2-7; weak D call: TRBD2 (5 bases). Deletions cut 2 bases from V and 1 base from J, with 9 bases between. CDR3 length: 14 residues. Looked up from germline, CDR1 is MNHEY and CDR2 is SMNVEV (reference sequence). This CDR3 is CASSLSGPSYEQYF. The CDR3 DNA follows: TGTGCCAGCAGTTTAAGCGGACCTTCCTACGAGCAGTACTTC.